What follows is one T cell receptor beta chain and its context. Its matching antigen is unknown. These data originate in a study of response to subunit inactivated influenza vaccine. Study results and limitations: Few new T cells, the authors suggested, are recruited by each seasonal influenza vaccination.

V was pared by 3 bases and J by 5 bases, with 8 bases of the junction left unmatched. This CDR3 is 15 amino acids long. Germline-derived CDR1 and CDR2 are LNHDA and SQIVND (reference sequence). MiXCR was run by TCRdb on the RT-PCR reads, yielding one entry per CDR3 protein. The sample lists roughly 710,000 distinct CDR3 sequences; approximately 15% were seen once. The receptor was derived from a middle-aged man who received an inactivated influenza vaccine. This chain connects TRBV19 to TRBJ2-7, with 9 nucleotides matching TRBD2. The sample here was PBMCs from blood, taken about 14 days before vaccination. CDR3 sequence reads: CASSIGSGGLNEQYF. DNA of the CDR3: TGTGCCAGTAGTATTGGTAGCGGGGGTCTCAACGAGCAGTACTTC.